The 23 T cell receptor beta chains listed next were all sequenced from one sample in a study of response to subunit inactivated influenza vaccine. Each CDR3 protein is one row after TCRdb ran MiXCR on the RT-PCR reads. The sample shows under 500,000 distinct CDR3 sequences, approximately 10% of them seen only once. The sequenced sample was PBMCs from blood, obtained 40 to 50 days after vaccination. Source of these receptors: a man over 45 who received an inactivated influenza vaccine.

This clonotype was seen once. The genes are TRBV11-1 and TRBJ2-2, with D possibly TRBD2 on 5 matching bases. Germline CDR1 SGHAT, CDR2 FQDESV (reference sequence). The CDR3 spans 15 residues. V was cut by 5 bases and J by 6 bases, with 16 bases left in between. CDR3 sequence reads: CASSRRGLSSGELFF. CDR3 in DNA: TGTGCCAGCAGCCGACGAGGACTCTCTTCCGGGGAGCTGTTTTTT.

The rearrangement uses TRBV6-1 and TRBJ2-3; D ambiguous. Germline CDR1 and CDR2: MNHNS and SASEGT. This CDR3 has 14 amino acids. V lost 7 bases and J lost 0, with 11 bases in between. The CDR3 sequence is CASNRGTSTDTQYF. The CDR3 DNA sequence: TGTGCCAGCAATAGAGGTACTAGCACAGATACGCAGTATTTT.

The rearrangement links TRBV20-1 to TRBJ2-3; D remains unclear. The CDR3 totals 14 residues. Germline V gene data show CDR1 as DFQATT and CDR2 as SNEGSKA (reference sequence). Between the trimmed V and J ends, which lost 2 bases and 3 bases, there was a span of 12 bases. The CDR3, as DNA: TGCAGTGCTAGACGGCTAGAAGAAACAGATACGCAGTATTTT. Translated: CSARRLEETDTQYF.

This clonotype came up once. The V and J genes are TRBV7-6 and TRBJ2-1; 7 nucleotides match TRBD1. V lost 5 bases, J lost 4 bases, and 8 bases stayed unmatched. CDR1 and CDR2 (germline): SGHVS, FNYEAQ. The CDR3 loop spans 15 amino acids. As DNA, the CDR3 is TGTGCCAGCAGCCAACCGGGACAGAAGTACAATGAGCAGTTCTTC. Amino acids: CASSQPGQKYNEQFF.

The chain joins TRBV11-2 to TRBJ2-1; D tentatively fits TRBD1 or TRBD2 (5 bases each). The CDR3 has 16 amino acids. Germline V gives CDR1 SGHAT, CDR2 FQNNGV. V gave up 4 bases and J gave up 8 bases, with 21 bases separating them. DNA of the CDR3: TGTGCCAGCAGCTCCCCCCGGGGCCCAGGCTCACATGAGCAGTTCTTC. This gives the protein CASSSPRGPGSHEQFF.

A note on this clonotype: A single base separates this from a much larger clone, so it may be a read error. The chain combines TRBV20-1 with TRBJ2-7, with a possible D match to TRBD2 (6 bases). The CDR3 runs 14 residues. Trimming cost V 5 bases and J 5 bases, with 19 bases left between them. The germline gives CDR1 DFQATT, CDR2 SNEGSKA (reference sequence). The CDR3 nucleotides read TGCAGTGCTTCCTCAGTGGAGGGTCTCAACGAGCAGTACTTC. This gives the protein CSASSVEGLNEQYF.

This chain uses TRBV29-1 with TRBJ2-1, with unresolved D. The CDR3 runs 11 residues. Germline V gene lookup returns CDR1 SQVTM and CDR2 ANQGSEA. The ends were cut back, 2 bases at V and 9 bases at J, with 8 bases in the middle. This CDR3 is CSVEFRVEQFF. The CDR3 coding sequence is TGCAGCGTTGAATTTCGGGTTGAGCAGTTCTTC.

The chain carries TRBV29-1 and TRBJ2-5; TRBD2 aligns across 11 bases. The germline V gene encodes CDR1 SQVTM and CDR2 ANQGSEA. J was trimmed by 4 bases and V by 0 bases; bases with no gene match: 7. The CDR3 is made up of 16 amino acids. The CDR3, as DNA: TGCAGCGTTGAAGACCCACTAGCGGGAGAAGGAGAGACCCAGTACTTC. Translating it yields CSVEDPLAGEGETQYF.

The chain combines TRBV29-1 with TRBJ2-5; TRBD2 aligns across 7 bases. With V trimmed by 3 bases and J by 14 bases, 6 bases remained unmatched. This CDR3 comprises 10 residues. The germline gives CDR1 SQVTM, CDR2 ANQGSEA. CDR3 nucleotides: TGCAGCGTTGACAAGGGAGGGAGTTACTTC. It encodes CSVDKGGSYF.

This clonotype was seen a few times. The J gene is TRBJ2-1, the V gene TRBV6-2 or TRBV6-3; TRBD2 matches 11 bases. CDR3 length: 14 residues. Germline V lookup: CDR1 MNHEY, CDR2 SVGEGT. With V trimmed by 7 bases and J by 6 bases, 5 bases remained unmatched. CDR3 in amino acids: CASKGTSGSNEQFF. The CDR3 region has the DNA TGTGCCAGCAAGGGAACTAGCGGGAGCAATGAGCAGTTCTTC.

This clonotype was recorded a few times. The chain carries TRBV7-6 and TRBJ2-3, with unresolved D. Deletions cut 5 bases from V and 0 bases from J, with 15 bases between. Germline loops: CDR1 SGHVS, CDR2 FNYEAQ. The CDR3 sequence is 16 residues long. The CDR3 loop reads CASSPQAVSSTDTQYF. CDR3 DNA sequence: TGTGCCAGCAGCCCCCAAGCCGTATCTAGCACAGATACGCAGTATTTT.

This clonotype came up a few times. V is TRBV7-2 and J is TRBJ1-5; 9 bases match TRBD1. This CDR3 has 15 amino acids. With 4 bases clipped from V and 5 bases from J, the junction kept 6 bases outside the gene matches. Germline V gene data show CDR1 as SGHTA and CDR2 as FQGNSA. The CDR3 loop reads CASSSRTGVDQPQHF. As DNA, the CDR3 is TGTGCCAGCAGCTCACGGACAGGGGTCGATCAGCCCCAGCATTTT.

This chain uses TRBV5-5 with TRBJ1-4, with TRBD1 identical over 7 bases. V shed 1 base, J shed 8 bases, and the junction held 5 bases outside the gene matches. CDR1 SGHKS and CDR2 YYEKEE come from the germline V gene (reference sequence). CDR3 size: 14 residues. CDR3 residues: CASSLQGVREKLFF. CDR3 in DNA: TGTGCCAGCAGCTTGCAGGGGGTACGAGAAAAACTGTTTTTT.

This chain joins TRBV7-9 and TRBJ2-7; D gene ambiguous. The CDR3 covers 15 residues. Germline CDR1 reads SEHNR; CDR2 reads FQNEAQ (reference sequence). V lost 3 bases, J lost 0 bases, and 12 bases lay in between. For the CDR3, the DNA is TGTGCCAGCAGCTTTCCGGGCAGAAACTCCTACGAGCAGTACTTC. Amino acid sequence: CASSFPGRNSYEQYF.

This clonotype turned up a few times. V and J are TRBV5-1 and TRBJ2-3; D gene unclear. In germline, CDR1 is SGHRS, CDR2 YFSETQ. The CDR3 runs to 16 residues. Trimming removed 0 bases from V and 6 bases from J, with 17 bases in between. The CDR3 reads CASSLEVGPGADTQYF. CDR3 sequence (DNA): TGCGCCAGCAGCTTGGAGGTTGGCCCGGGTGCGGATACGCAGTATTTT.

This clonotype was detected many times. This chain links TRBV5-1 with TRBJ2-2, with no clear D. CDR1 SGHRS and CDR2 YFSETQ come from the germline V gene. The length of the CDR3 is 15 residues. The V end lost 4 bases, the J end lost 3 bases, and 13 bases lay between the germline ends. CDR3: CASSPQVMDTGELFF. The CDR3, as DNA: TGCGCCAGCAGCCCCCAGGTGATGGACACCGGGGAGCTGTTTTTT.

This clonotype came up a few times. This sequence joins TRBV24-1 and TRBJ2-1; TRBD1 might be the D (6 bases). This CDR3 spans 15 amino acids. The germline V gene encodes CDR1 KGHDR and CDR2 SFDVKD. V lost 9 bases to trimming and J lost 0 bases, with 14 bases between them. The CDR3 coding sequence is TGTGCCACCGGGACAACAGGGACCTCCTACAATGAGCAGTTCTTC. Protein product: CATGTTGTSYNEQFF.

This clonotype turned up a few times. The chain combines TRBV4-3 with TRBJ2-3; D might be TRBD2 (6 bases). The ends were cut back, 0 bases at V and 6 bases at J, with 16 bases in the middle. CDR3 length equals 16 residues. Germline loops: CDR1 LGHNA, CDR2 YSLEER. The CDR3 spells CASSQDLASVRDTQYF. For the CDR3, the DNA is TGCGCCAGCAGCCAAGATCTAGCTAGCGTAAGGGATACGCAGTATTTT.

This clonotype came up a few times. The chain joins TRBV4-1 to TRBJ1-4; D gene uncertain. V was shortened by 4 bases and J by 8 bases, with 17 bases between the two germline ends. The CDR3 extends over 15 amino acids. The germline CDR1 and CDR2 sequences are MGHRA and YSYEKL. The CDR3 sequence: CASSRSGNSPEKLFF. CDR3 nucleotides: TGCGCCAGCAGCCGTAGCGGGAACAGTCCGGAAAAACTGTTTTTT.

In this sample, this clonotype turned up a few times. The rearrangement joins TRBV10-3 to TRBJ2-7, with a possible D match to TRBD2 (6 bases). The V gene lost 11 bases and the J gene lost 6 bases, with 17 bases spanning the gap. Germline V gene data show CDR1 as ENHRY and CDR2 as SYGVKD. The CDR3 spans 12 residues. CDR3 DNA sequence: TGTGCCGCAATAGCGGCGGGCGGCGAGCAGTACTTC. It yields the protein CAAIAAGGEQYF.

The rearrangement joins TRBV12-3 or TRBV12-4 to TRBJ2-1; D may be TRBD1 or TRBD2 (6 bases each). There are 17 residues in the CDR3. V was trimmed by 3 bases and J by 8 bases, leaving 23 bases between them. Here the CDR3 DNA reads TGTGCCAGCAGTTTCGGGGGCTGGGGACCCAACGTGGATGAGCAGTTCTTC. Its translation: CASSFGGWGPNVDEQFF.

The chain combines TRBV5-4 with TRBJ2-5; D may be TRBD2 (6 bases). The germline V and J ends were trimmed by 0 bases and 4 bases, with 19 bases remaining between them. The germline CDR1 and CDR2 sequences are SGHNT and YYREEE (reference sequence). The CDR3 loop spans 17 amino acids. CDR3 sequence (DNA): TGTGCCAGCAGCTTGGCCGGGGGACCGCTAGCTGCAGAGACCCAGTACTTC. Translated, it gives CASSLAGGPLAAETQYF.

In its sample, this clonotype was seen a few times. The V and J genes are TRBV19 and TRBJ1-2; 9 positions agree with TRBD1. CDR1 is LNHDA, CDR2 SQIVND, per germline (reference sequence). This CDR3 contains 13 residues. J was trimmed by 5 bases and V by 8 bases; bases with no gene match: 6. Written as DNA, the CDR3 is TGTGCCAGTTCCACCGGGACAGGGTATGGCTACACCTTC. Residues: CASSTGTGYGYTF.